This paragraph reports one TCR beta chain. The target antigen is unknown. The source of the sample is a study of coeliac disease. Across the whole study: Without high-resolution HLA typing, biased TRBV7-2 usage was queried.

Trimming left V 4 bases short and J 4 bases short, with 14 bases between. CDR3 length: 15 amino acids. Germline CDR1 reads MNHEY; CDR2 reads SVGAGI. The data were produced by immunoSEQ multiplex PCR, yet TCRdb's version contains in-frame clones alone and is incomplete. The data contain around 6,700 clones, approximately 70% of them singletons. The study, taken as a whole, reports: Most TRB amino acid sequences occurred in only one sample. In active celiac disease, intraepithelial and lamina propria TRB and TRG repertoires were less clonal than controls.

This chain links TRBV6-5 with TRBJ2-1; D remains ambiguous. Sequenced input: lamina propria lymphocytes from the gut. The sequence was obtained from a middle-aged man with active celiac disease. This CDR3 is CASSSRRNLYNEQFF. DNA of the CDR3: TGTGCCAGCAGTTCCCGCAGGAACCTTTACAATGAGCAGTTCTTC.